The 14 T cell receptor beta chains below come from one sample, sequenced in a study of human CD8 memory T cell subsets. The authors made TCR beta libraries using UMI-labeled 5' RACE. One entry per CDR3 protein, called by TCRdb with MiXCR from the 5' RACE reads. The sample has some 7,400 distinct CDR3 sequences, 3% to 5% seen once; the top ten hold about two fifths. The specimen sequenced was CD8+ T cells from PBMCs. All receptors derive from a human donor in good health.

In this sample, this clonotype turned up a few times. The rearrangement links TRBV5-6 to TRBJ2-7; 11 bases map to TRBD2. The CDR3 length is 15 residues. Germline trimming cut 3 bases from V and 3 bases from J; bases unmatched to any gene: 5. Germline V gene data show CDR1 as SGHDT and CDR2 as YYEEEE. In DNA form, the CDR3 reads TGTGCCAGCAGCTGGCTAGCGGGAGGTGACTACGAGCAGTACTTC. This translates into CASSWLAGGDYEQYF.

This chain connects TRBV20-1 to TRBJ2-3, with 13 bases lining up with TRBD2. The V segment lost 5 bases and the J segment 5 bases; nucleotides outside the gene matches: 7. The germline V gene has CDR1 DFQATT and CDR2 SNEGSKA (reference sequence). The CDR3 extends over 15 amino acids. Here the CDR3 reads CSAGTSGTLEDTQYF. The CDR3 DNA is TGCAGTGCTGGGACTAGCGGGACCTTGGAAGATACGCAGTATTTT.

This clonotype has more than one count but fewer than ten. The chain recombines TRBV18 with TRBJ2-2, with a weak D call TRBD1 (6 bases). Germline V gives CDR1 KGHSH, CDR2 LQKENI. Trimming took off 1 base at V and 0 bases at J, with 9 bases between the two ends. This CDR3 region has 16 residues. This CDR3 reads CASSPRTAPNTGELFF. CDR3 sequence (DNA): TGTGCCAGCTCACCACGGACAGCGCCGAACACCGGGGAGCTGTTTTTT.

V usage is TRBV4-3 and J usage is TRBJ2-7; D is perhaps TRBD2 (6 bases). Germline V lookup: CDR1 LGHNA, CDR2 YSLEER. Trimming shortened V by 0 bases and J by 0 bases, and 12 bases separated the two germline ends. The CDR3 is 16 amino acids. The CDR3 region has the DNA TGCGCCAGCAGCCAAGAATTAGTTAGCGGCTCCTACGAGCAGTACTTC. Translation: CASSQELVSGSYEQYF.

This clonotype was detected only once. A single base separates this from a much larger clone, so it may be a read error. This chain connects TRBV29-1 to TRBJ2-7; D uncertain. This CDR3 spans 14 amino acids. Germline values: CDR1 SQVTM, CDR2 ANQGSEA. This chain's CDR3 is CGVEDPADGYEQYF. DNA of the CDR3: TGCGGCGTTGAAGATCCGGCCGACGGCTACGAGCAGTACTTC.

The J gene is TRBJ2-2, the V gene TRBV3-1; D not resolved. V was shortened by 0 bases and J by 1 base, with 6 bases between the two germline ends. CDR1 and CDR2 from the germline V gene are LGHDT and YNNKEL (reference sequence). The CDR3 runs 15 residues. DNA for the CDR3: TGTGCCAGCAGCCAAGATCGCTTGAACACCGGGGAGCTGTTTTTT. This codes for CASSQDRLNTGELFF.

This clonotype came up a few times. The chain combines TRBV6-6 with TRBJ2-1, with D tentatively TRBD1 (5 bases). Trimming removed 2 bases at V and 13 bases at J, with 15 bases between. Germline V gene data show CDR1 as MNHNY and CDR2 as SVGAGI (reference sequence). The CDR3 totals 13 residues. CDR3 loop: CASSYPSTVPQFF. The CDR3 DNA reads TGTGCCAGCAGTTACCCCTCGACAGTTCCCCAGTTCTTC.

This clonotype showed up many times. The V and J genes are TRBV12-3 or TRBV12-4 and TRBJ1-5, with TRBD1 matching over 7 bases. This CDR3 is 14 amino acids long. The J segment lost 6 bases and the V segment lost 6 bases, leaving 8 bases of the junction unmatched. CDR3 in DNA: TGTGCCAGCAGCCCCGGACAGGTAGTTCAGCCCCAGCATTTT. Amino acids: CASSPGQVVQPQHF.

This clonotype was detected ten times or more. This sequence joins TRBV5-1 and TRBJ1-1, with D possibly matching TRBD1 (6 bases). From germline, CDR1 is SGHRS and CDR2 YFSETQ. V lost 2 bases to trimming and J lost 4 bases, with 18 bases between them. The CDR3 sequence is 16 residues long. In nucleotides, the CDR3 is TGCGCCAGCAGCTTCGGGCCACAGGGATGGGGCACTGAAGCTTTCTTT. Amino acids: CASSFGPQGWGTEAFF.

In its sample, this clonotype is medium-sized. V is TRBV7-2 and J is TRBJ1-4; D gene uncertain. This CDR3 has 12 amino acids. Trimming shortened V by 5 bases and J by 10 bases, and 11 bases separated the two germline ends. The germline V gene has CDR1 SGHTA and CDR2 FQGNSA. This CDR3 is CASSTNLGKLFF. For the CDR3, the DNA is TGTGCCAGCAGCACCAACTTAGGAAAACTGTTTTTT.

This clonotype was counted many times. The chain carries TRBV7-9 and TRBJ1-2, with TRBD1 identical over 7 bases. V was clipped by 4 bases and J by 6 bases; unmatched bases: 11. This CDR3 comprises 15 residues. Looked up from germline, CDR1 is SEHNR and CDR2 is FQNEAQ (reference sequence). The DNA of the CDR3 is TGTGCCAGCAGCTCGAGGACAGGTGGATTTCATGGCTACACCTTC. The encoded protein is CASSSRTGGFHGYTF.

This clonotype was observed a few times. The chain has TRBV2 and TRBJ2-5; 7 bases are shared with TRBD2. Germline V gene sequence: CDR1 SNHLY, CDR2 FYNNEI. V was pared by 10 bases and J by 5 bases, with 7 bases of the junction left unmatched. This CDR3 region has 12 residues. CDR3 DNA sequence: TGTGCCACCCTCTGGGGGGGGGAGACCCAGTACTTC. This codes for CATLWGGETQYF.

This clonotype was recorded at least ten times. The chain carries TRBV20-1 and TRBJ2-7; perhaps TRBD2 as D (5 bases). The CDR3 consists of 13 residues. Germline values: CDR1 DFQATT, CDR2 SNEGSKA (reference sequence). The germline V and J ends were trimmed by 6 bases and 3 bases, with 15 bases remaining between them. The CDR3 DNA reads TGCAGTGCGGACCACCGGGAACGCTACGAGCAGTACTTC. Translation gives CSADHRERYEQYF.

This clonotype was observed at least ten times. The J gene is TRBJ1-1, the V gene TRBV11-2; D might be TRBD1 (6 bases). The CDR3 is 15 residues long. V was cut by 3 bases and J by 1 base, with 12 bases left in between. Germline values: CDR1 SGHAT, CDR2 FQNNGV. The DNA for the CDR3 is TGTGCCAGCAGCTTGGGGGGCAGAAAGAACACTGAAGCTTTCTTT. It codes for CASSLGGRKNTEAFF.